This is a list of T cell receptor beta chains from one sample in a study of memory CD4+ T cells and cytomegalovirus serostatus. The data were produced by immunoSEQ multiplex PCR, yet TCRdb's version contains in-frame clones alone and is incomplete. The profile shows about 56,000 clones, about 70% of them singletons. The specimen sequenced was memory CD4+ T cells from blood. The receptors derive from an adult in good health and CMV-seropositive. The CDR3 runs from the conserved cysteine through the conserved F or W. The D gene is left open where the match is weak. Where a row states a size, it is once, few, many or the class of an expanded clone; other rows omit it.

clone_size j_call d_call v_call cdr3_nt cdr3_aa
NA TRBJ1-5 TRBD1 TRBV28 TGTGCCAGCAGTTCCGGGACAGGGGGCGATCAGCCCCAGCATTTT CASSSGTGGDQPQHF
NA TRBJ2-1 TRBD2 TRBV5-1 TGCGCCAGCAGCAAGACTAGCGGGAGGGTCGCCTACAATGAGCAGTTCTTC CASSKTSGRVAYNEQFF
NA TRBJ1-3 NA TRBV28 TGTGCCAGCAGACGCGCCGGGGGCTCTGGAAACACCATATATTTT CASRRAGGSGNTIYF
NA TRBJ2-7 TRBD2 TRBV28 TGTGCCAGCAGGCCGTCGGGACTAGCGGACTACGAGCAGTACTTC CASRPSGLADYEQYF
few TRBJ2-1 TRBD2 TRBV5-8 TGTGCCAGCAGCCCCTCTAGCGGGAGGAAAAATGAGCAGTTCTTC CASSPSSGRKNEQFF
NA TRBJ2-7 NA TRBV7-2 TGTGCCAGCAGCTTGTTCGGAGGCGAGCAGTACTTC CASSLFGGEQYF
NA TRBJ2-3 NA TRBV5-1 TGCGCCAGCAGCTTGGCCGACCCCTCGCGGGATACGCAGTATTTT CASSLADPSRDTQYF
NA TRBJ2-4 NA TRBV5-3 TGTGCCAGAGAGAGAGACATTCAGTACTTC CARERDIQYF
NA TRBJ2-2 NA TRBV6-5 TGTGCCAGCACCCGGTCGGGGGCGCATAGCGGGGAGCTGTTTTTT CASTRSGAHSGELFF
NA TRBJ1-5 NA TRBV19 TGTGCCAGTAGTATAGCCCGGGGCAATCAGCCCCAGCATTTT CASSIARGNQPQHF
NA TRBJ1-1 NA TRBV14 TGTGCCAGCAGCCCGTACCGTAACACTGAAGCTTTCTTT CASSPYRNTEAFF
NA TRBJ1-1 TRBD1 TRBV7-9 TGTGCCAGCAGACATCAAGGACAGGGGAGTTCTGAAGCTTTCTTT CASRHQGQGSSEAFF